This paragraph reports one T cell receptor (beta chain). Germline-derived CDR1 and CDR2 are SGDLS and YYNGEE. The CDR3 runs to 15 residues. The V end lost 3 bases, the J end lost 1 base, and 11 bases lay between the germline ends. As handled by the study authors: Amplifying reference gene primers gave estimates of nucleated cell counts. TCRdb's table, derived via immunoSEQ multiplex PCR, lists solely in-frame clones and lacks some. The V and J calls and clone size are taken from that table; D and trimming were inferred from the DNA. The sample comprises some 160,000 clones, 85% to 90% of which are singletons, and approximately 2.1% rests with the top ten. This entry is derived from a study of blood T cell repertoires in COVID-19. Study-level information: The cDNA or gDNA used as material had been derived from T cells, B-cell-depleted T cells, or PBMCs.

The sequence was collected from a man between 45 and 60 years old who had recovered from COVID-19. V usage is TRBV9 and J usage is TRBJ2-1, with no clear D. Sample: peripheral blood. The CDR3 coding sequence is TGTGCCAGCAGCGGCCCCGTGGCATCCTACAATGAGCAGTTCTTC. Translation gives CASSGPVASYNEQFF.